These T cell receptor beta chains were read from a single sample in a study of chemoradiotherapy in HPV16-positive cancers. Clones were read by immunoSEQ multiplex PCR, and TCRdb kept only the in-frame ones, dropping some. The data contain fewer than 5,500 clones, approximately 87% of them singletons. The specimen comprised tumor tissue, sampled from a patient who underwent chemoradiotherapy. The receptors originated from a human donor with HPV-associated anogenital cancer. Both conserved end residues are part of each CDR3. A D gene is named only where the DNA matches it firmly. The listing skips clone size in some rows; elsewhere it reads once, few, many or a size class.

>TRBV15|TRBD1|TRBJ1-2|few
CATSRAWTGDYGYTF
TGTGCCACCAGCAGAGCTTGGACAGGGGACTATGGCTACACCTTC
>TRBV2|NA|TRBJ1-2|NA
CASSEAGDLSGYTF
TGTGCCAGCAGTGAAGCCGGAGACTTGAGTGGCTACACCTTC
>TRBV7-9|NA|TRBJ1-2|NA
CASSPQDFYGYTF
TGTGCCAGCAGCCCACAGGACTTCTATGGCTACACCTTC
>TRBV7-8|NA|TRBJ1-1|few
CASSLARQVNTEAFF
TGTGCCAGCAGCTTAGCGAGACAGGTGAACACTGAAGCTTTCTTT
>TRBV19|TRBD1|TRBJ1-5|few
CASKGGQGGNQPQHF
TGTGCCAGTAAAGGGGGACAGGGAGGCAATCAGCCCCAGCATTTT
>TRBV5-5|NA|TRBJ1-1|NA
CASSSVWGEAFF
TGTGCCAGCAGCTCCGTCTGGGGGGAAGCTTTCTTT
>TRBV19|NA|TRBJ2-2|NA
CASSMGSDTGELFF
TGTGCCAGTAGTATGGGTTCCGACACCGGGGAGCTGTTTTTT
>TRBV5-1|NA|TRBJ2-1|NA
CASSLVYLSSYNEQFF
TGCGCCAGCAGCTTGGTGTACTTGAGCTCCTACAATGAGCAGTTCTTC
>TRBV7-3|NA|TRBJ2-7|NA
CASSLGGWEEQYF
TGTGCCAGCAGCTTAGGAGGGTGGGAGGAGCAGTACTTC
>TRBV5-1|NA|TRBJ1-3|NA
CASSLAGSSGNTIYF
TGCGCCAGCAGCTTGGCGGGCAGCTCTGGAAACACCATATATTTT
>TRBV5-1|TRBD2|TRBJ2-5|NA
CASSWVFVAGEVEAQYF
TGCGCCAGCAGCTGGGTATTCGTAGCGGGAGAAGTAGAGGCCCAGTACTTC
>TRBV15|NA|TRBJ1-2|NA
CATSAVPRANYGYTF
TGTGCCACCAGCGCCGTACCCAGAGCTAACTATGGCTACACCTTC
>TRBV7-2|NA|TRBJ2-3|once
CASSPAGGRTDTQYF
TGTGCCAGCAGCCCCGCCGGGGGTAGGACAGATACGCAGTATTTT
>TRBV6-5|NA|TRBJ2-1|NA
CASSYRGSYNEQFF
TGTGCCAGCAGTTACCGCGGGTCCTACAATGAGCAGTTCTTC
>TRBV4-2|NA|TRBJ1-1|NA
CASSQDPGHMNTEAFF
TGTGCCAGCAGCCAAGACCCGGGACATATGAACACTGAAGCTTTCTTT
>TRBV28|NA|TRBJ1-1|few
CASSLAARTEAFF
TGTGCCAGCAGTTTGGCCGCCCGCACTGAAGCTTTCTTT
>TRBV27|TRBD2|TRBJ2-1|NA
CASSFLGLAGGHEQFF
TGTGCCAGCAGTTTTCTGGGACTAGCGGGAGGCCATGAGCAGTTCTTC
>TRBV19|NA|TRBJ2-4|once
CASSMGPPVNIQYF
TGTGCCAGTAGTATGGGACCGCCCGTAAACATTCAGTACTTC
>TRBV11-2|TRBD2|TRBJ2-1|NA
CASRTSGRKNNEQFF
TGTGCCAGCAGGACTAGCGGGAGAAAAAACAATGAGCAGTTCTTC
>TRBV7-2|TRBD1|TRBJ2-1|NA
CASSLDRGRNEQFF
TGTGCCAGCAGCTTAGACAGGGGGCGCAATGAGCAGTTCTTC
>TRBV6-1|NA|TRBJ2-3|NA
CASSEGGVRDTQYF
TGTGCCAGCAGTGAAGGGGGGGTACGAGATACGCAGTATTTT
>TRBV2|NA|TRBJ1-5|NA
CASRVGRASQPQHF
TGTGCCAGCAGAGTCGGGCGGGCGAGTCAGCCCCAGCATTTT
>TRBV15|TRBD1|TRBJ1-1|NA
CATSRGTGGSEAFF
TGTGCCACCAGCAGGGGAACAGGGGGCTCTGAAGCTTTCTTT
>TRBV2|NA|TRBJ1-1|NA
CASQMTGNTEAFF
TGTGCCAGCCAAATGACAGGGAACACTGAAGCTTTCTTT
>TRBV7-6|NA|TRBJ1-4|NA
CASSLFQGPRGTNEKLFF
TGTGCCAGCAGCTTATTCCAGGGGCCCCGCGGGACTAATGAAAAACTGTTTTTT
>TRBV19|NA|TRBJ1-6|NA
CASSKDVESSPLHF
TGTGCCAGTAGTAAGGACGTAGAGTCGTCACCCCTCCACTTT
>TRBV7-9|TRBD1|TRBJ2-5|once
CASSRDSPRETQYF
TGTGCCAGCAGCCGGGACAGCCCTCGGGAGACCCAGTACTTC
>TRBV7-2|NA|TRBJ2-3|NA
CASSLFSGRGLGTDTQYF
TGTGCCAGCAGCTTATTTAGTGGCCGGGGGCTAGGCACAGATACGCAGTATTTT